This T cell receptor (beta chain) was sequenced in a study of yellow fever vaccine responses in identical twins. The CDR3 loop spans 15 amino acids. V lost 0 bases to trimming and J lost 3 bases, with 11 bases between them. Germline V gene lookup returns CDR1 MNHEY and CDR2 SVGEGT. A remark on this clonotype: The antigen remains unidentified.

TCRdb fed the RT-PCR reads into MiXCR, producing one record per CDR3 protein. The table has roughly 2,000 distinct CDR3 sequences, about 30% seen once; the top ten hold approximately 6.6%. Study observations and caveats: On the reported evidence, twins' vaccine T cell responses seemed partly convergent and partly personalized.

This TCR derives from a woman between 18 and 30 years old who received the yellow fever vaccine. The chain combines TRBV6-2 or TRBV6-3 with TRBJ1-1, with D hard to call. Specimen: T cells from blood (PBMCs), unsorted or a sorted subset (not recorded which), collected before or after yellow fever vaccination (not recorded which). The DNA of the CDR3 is TGTGCCAGCAGTTACTCCCTTCGACAAGACACTGAAGCTTTCTTT. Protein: CASSYSLRQDTEAFF.